Included here is one T cell receptor (beta chain) sequence, with context. CDR3 length equals 15 residues. Germline CDR1 is LNHDA and CDR2 is SQIVND (reference sequence). Between the trimmed V and J ends, which lost 7 bases and 1 base, there was a span of 16 bases. The data stem from a study of blood T cell repertoires in COVID-19. Background on the study: The cDNA or gDNA used as material had been derived from T cells, B-cell-depleted T cells, or PBMCs.

In the study's own analysis: Amplification from reference gene primers served as the basis for estimated nucleated cell counts. Data came from immunoSEQ multiplex PCR; TCRdb stores just in-frame clones and leaves some out. V, J and clone size derive from that table, while D and trimming were established from the DNA sequence. The data show fewer than 400,000 clones, around 92% seen once. The clonotype comes from a woman aged 25 to 39 with COVID-19, enrolled during active disease. V and J are TRBV19 and TRBJ1-1; D not certain. Sequenced input: peripheral blood. CDR3 nucleotides: TGTGCCAGTACCTTGCCAGGAACCAAGAACACTGAAGCTTTCTTT. This encodes CASTLPGTKNTEAFF.